The clone carrying this T cell receptor beta chain was found once. CDR1 is KGHSH and CDR2 is LQKENI in the germline V gene. This CDR3 is 14 amino acids long. The V gene end was trimmed by 4 bases and the J gene end by 5 bases; junction bases not matched to a gene: 8. Clones were read by immunoSEQ multiplex PCR, and TCRdb kept only the in-frame ones, dropping some. The sample lists some 80,000 clones; around nine tenths were seen once. This sample is drawn from a study of blood T cell repertoires in COVID-19. Study at large: PBMCs, B-cell-depleted T cells, or T cells were the source of the cDNA or gDNA that made up the material.

The rearrangement uses TRBV18 and TRBJ2-7, with 7 bases matching TRBD2. The source material was peripheral blood. The TCR sequence derives from a human donor in a cohort sampled during active COVID-19. The CDR3, as DNA: TGTGCCAGCTCACTACGCCGGGGGGAGGACGAGCAGTACTTC. Its protein is CASSLRRGEDEQYF.